The text below deals with one T cell receptor beta chain. Its antigen remains unidentified. Within one base of it there is no much larger clone, and no base qualities were kept. Focal radiation therapy combined with CTLA-4 blockade (ipilimumab) was tested in patients with chemo-refractory metastatic non-small-cell lung cancer. Library creation used the immunoSEQ multiplex PCR assay. The source is immuneACCESS, and TCRdb retained only in-frame sequences with V and J called. Part of the clones is not carried over; for the studies checked, unresolved V genes explain less than half of this, and the remainder is unexplained. The sample includes around 120,000 clones, with roughly 74% observed a single time. The ten top clones hold 4.5% to 5.5% of the sample. The germline V gene yields SGHRS for CDR1 and YFSETQ for CDR2. From its cysteine to its phenylalanine, the CDR3 spans 14 amino acids. Of the read, only the CDR3 DNA is kept; its 42 bases are in frame from base 1. V is pared back by 4 bases and J by 5 bases, with 15 bases lying between the germline termini.

This sample was included in a study of radiotherapy plus CTLA-4 blockade in lung cancer (dated by TCRdb to the late 2010s). Concerning the study at large: Among the enrolled patients, roughly 19% had an objective response, and about 30% reached disease control.

Results the study describes overall, beyond this receptor: Increased serum interferon-beta after radiation, together with early dynamic changes in blood T cell clones, were reported to be the strongest predictors of response. After treatment with radiotherapy and ipilimumab, TCR clones that originated in tumors expanded in peripheral blood.

The chain links TRBV5-1 with TRBJ1-1; the best D guess is TRBD1, with 6 bases matching. The receptor was isolated from a human donor with non-small cell lung cancer who had a partial response to radiotherapy plus ipilimumab. The specimen was peripheral blood, collected from a patient treated with radiotherapy plus ipilimumab. In nucleotides, the sequence is TGCGCCAGCAGCACAGGGTTCACTGGAACTGAAGCTTTCTTT. The translation is CASSTGFTGTEAFF.